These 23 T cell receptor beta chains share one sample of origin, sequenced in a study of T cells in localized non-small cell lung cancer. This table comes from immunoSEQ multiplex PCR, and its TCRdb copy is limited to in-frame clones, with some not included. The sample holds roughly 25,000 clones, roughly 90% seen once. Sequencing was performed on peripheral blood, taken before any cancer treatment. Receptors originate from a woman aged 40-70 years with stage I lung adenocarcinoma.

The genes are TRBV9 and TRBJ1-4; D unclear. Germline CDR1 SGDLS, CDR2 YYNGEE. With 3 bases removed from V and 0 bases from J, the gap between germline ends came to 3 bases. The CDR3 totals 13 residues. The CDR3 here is CASSAATNEKLFF. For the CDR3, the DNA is TGTGCCAGCAGCGCCGCAACTAATGAAAAACTGTTTTTT.

The CDR3 region is CASKRGATDTQYF. CDR3 sequence (DNA): TGTGCCAGCAAGCGCGGGGCCACAGATACGCAGTATTTT. This chain connects TRBV2 to TRBJ2-3, with D possibly TRBD2 on 6 matching bases. V lost 7 bases, J lost 2 bases, and 10 bases lay in between. The CDR3 totals 13 residues. Germline V CDR1 and CDR2: SNHLY, FYNNEI.

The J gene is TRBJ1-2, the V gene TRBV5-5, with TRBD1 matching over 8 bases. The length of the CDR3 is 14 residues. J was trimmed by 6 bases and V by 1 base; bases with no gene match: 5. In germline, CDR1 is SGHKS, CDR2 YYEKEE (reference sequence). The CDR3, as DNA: TGTGCCAGCAGCTTGAGACCGACAGGGGATGGCTACACCTTC. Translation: CASSLRPTGDGYTF.

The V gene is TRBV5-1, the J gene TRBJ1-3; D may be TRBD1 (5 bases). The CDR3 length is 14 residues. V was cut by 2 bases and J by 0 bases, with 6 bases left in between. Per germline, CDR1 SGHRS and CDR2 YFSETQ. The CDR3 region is CASSLDSSGNTIYF. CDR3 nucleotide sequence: TGCGCCAGCAGCTTAGACAGCTCTGGAAACACCATATATTTT.

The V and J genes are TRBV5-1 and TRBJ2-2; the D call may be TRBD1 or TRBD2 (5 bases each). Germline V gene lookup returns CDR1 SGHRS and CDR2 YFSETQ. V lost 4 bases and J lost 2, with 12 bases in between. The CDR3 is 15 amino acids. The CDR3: CASSLRDPNTGELFF. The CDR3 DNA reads TGCGCCAGCAGCCTCCGGGACCCCAACACCGGGGAGCTGTTTTTT.

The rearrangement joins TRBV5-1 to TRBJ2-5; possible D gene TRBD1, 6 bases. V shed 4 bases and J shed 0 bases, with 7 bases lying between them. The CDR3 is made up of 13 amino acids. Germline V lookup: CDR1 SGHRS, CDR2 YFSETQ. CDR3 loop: CASSRDNQETQYF. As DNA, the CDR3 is TGCGCCAGCAGCCGGGACAACCAAGAGACCCAGTACTTC.

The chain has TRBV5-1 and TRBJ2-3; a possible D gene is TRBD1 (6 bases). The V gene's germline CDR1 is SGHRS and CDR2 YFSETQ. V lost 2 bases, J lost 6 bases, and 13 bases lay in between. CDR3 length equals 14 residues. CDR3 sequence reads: CASSLQGGEDTQYF. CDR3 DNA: TGCGCCAGCAGCTTACAGGGTGGGGAGGATACGCAGTATTTT.

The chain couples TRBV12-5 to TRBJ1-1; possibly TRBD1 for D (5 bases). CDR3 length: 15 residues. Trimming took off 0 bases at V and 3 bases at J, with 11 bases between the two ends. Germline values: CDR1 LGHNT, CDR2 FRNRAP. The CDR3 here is CASGLVSDTYTEAFF. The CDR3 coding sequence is TGTGCTAGTGGTTTGGTATCGGACACCTACACTGAAGCTTTCTTT.

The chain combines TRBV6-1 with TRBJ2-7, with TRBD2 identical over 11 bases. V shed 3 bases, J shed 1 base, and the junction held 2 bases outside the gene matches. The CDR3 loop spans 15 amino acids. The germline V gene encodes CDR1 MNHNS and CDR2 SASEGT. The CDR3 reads CASSEGLAESYEQYF. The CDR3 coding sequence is TGTGCCAGCAGTGAGGGACTAGCGGAATCCTACGAGCAGTACTTC.

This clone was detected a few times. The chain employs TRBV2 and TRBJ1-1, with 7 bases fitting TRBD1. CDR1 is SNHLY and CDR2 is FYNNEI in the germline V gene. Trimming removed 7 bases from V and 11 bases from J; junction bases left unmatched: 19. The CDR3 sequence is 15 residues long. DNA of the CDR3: TGTGCCAGCACCCGAGGGGGCGCCGGGAGGTTCGGGGCTTTCTTT. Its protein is CASTRGGAGRFGAFF.

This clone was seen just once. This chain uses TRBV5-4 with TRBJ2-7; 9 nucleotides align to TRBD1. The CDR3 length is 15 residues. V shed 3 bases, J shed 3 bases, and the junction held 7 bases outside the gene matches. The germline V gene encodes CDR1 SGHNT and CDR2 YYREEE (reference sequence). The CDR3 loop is CASSWDRENLYEQYF. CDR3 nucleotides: TGTGCCAGCAGCTGGGACAGGGAAAATCTCTACGAGCAGTACTTC. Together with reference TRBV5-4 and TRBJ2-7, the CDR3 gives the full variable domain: ETGVTQSPTHLIKTRGQQVTLRCSSQSGHNTVSWYQQALGQGPQFIFQYYREEENGRGNFPPRFSGLQFPNYSSELNVNALELDDSALYLCASSWDRENLYEQYFGPGTRLTVT.

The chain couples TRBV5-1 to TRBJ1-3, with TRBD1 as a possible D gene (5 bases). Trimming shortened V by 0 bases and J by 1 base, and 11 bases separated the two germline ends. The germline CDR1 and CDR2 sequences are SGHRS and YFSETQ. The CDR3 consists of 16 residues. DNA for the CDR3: TGCGCCAGCAGCTTGGCATCGGGACCTTCTGGAAACACCATATATTTT. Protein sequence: CASSLASGPSGNTIYF.

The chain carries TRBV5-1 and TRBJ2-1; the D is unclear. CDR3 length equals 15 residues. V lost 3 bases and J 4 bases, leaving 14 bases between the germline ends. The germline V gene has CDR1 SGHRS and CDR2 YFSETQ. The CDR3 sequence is CASSSSPTVYNEQFF. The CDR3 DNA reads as TGCGCCAGCAGCTCGAGCCCCACGGTGTACAATGAGCAGTTCTTC.

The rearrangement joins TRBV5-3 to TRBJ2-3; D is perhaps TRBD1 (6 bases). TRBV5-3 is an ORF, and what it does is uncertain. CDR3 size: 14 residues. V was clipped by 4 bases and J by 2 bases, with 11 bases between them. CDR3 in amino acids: CARSLDSTTDTQYF. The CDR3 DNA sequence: TGTGCCAGAAGCCTGGACAGTACCACAGATACGCAGTATTTT.

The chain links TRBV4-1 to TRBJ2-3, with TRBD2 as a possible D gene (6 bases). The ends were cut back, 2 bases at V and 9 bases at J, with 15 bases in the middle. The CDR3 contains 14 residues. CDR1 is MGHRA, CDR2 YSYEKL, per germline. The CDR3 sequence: CASSQLREIETQYF. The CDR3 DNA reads TGCGCCAGCAGCCAACTCCGGGAGATCGAGACGCAGTATTTT.

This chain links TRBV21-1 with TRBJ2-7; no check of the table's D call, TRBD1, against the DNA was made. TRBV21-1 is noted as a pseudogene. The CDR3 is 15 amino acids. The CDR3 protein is CASRQVSGTSDEQYF. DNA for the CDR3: TGTGCCAGCAGACAAGTGTCGGGGACAAGTGACGAGCAGTACTTC.

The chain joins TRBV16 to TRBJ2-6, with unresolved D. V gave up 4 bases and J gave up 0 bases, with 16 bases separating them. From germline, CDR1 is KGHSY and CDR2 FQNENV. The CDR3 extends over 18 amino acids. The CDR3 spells CASSRDDRLPSGANVLTF. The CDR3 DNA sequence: TGTGCCAGCAGCCGAGATGATAGGCTCCCCTCTGGGGCCAACGTCCTGACTTTC.

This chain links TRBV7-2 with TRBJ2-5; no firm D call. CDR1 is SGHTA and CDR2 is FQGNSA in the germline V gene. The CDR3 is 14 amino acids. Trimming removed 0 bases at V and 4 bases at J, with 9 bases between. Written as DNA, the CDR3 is TGTGCCAGCAGCTTAGCCTTCGTGGCAGAGACCCAGTACTTC. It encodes CASSLAFVAETQYF.

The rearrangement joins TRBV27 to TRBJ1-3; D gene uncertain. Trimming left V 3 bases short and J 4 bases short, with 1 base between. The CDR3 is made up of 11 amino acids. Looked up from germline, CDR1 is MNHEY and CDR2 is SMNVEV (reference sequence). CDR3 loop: CASSFGNTIYF. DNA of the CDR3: TGTGCCAGCAGTTTCGGAAACACCATATATTTT.

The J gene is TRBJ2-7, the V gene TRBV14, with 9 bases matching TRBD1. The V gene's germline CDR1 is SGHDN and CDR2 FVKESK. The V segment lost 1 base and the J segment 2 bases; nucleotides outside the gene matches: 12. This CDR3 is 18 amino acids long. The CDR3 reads CASSQVPGGQGRPYEQYF. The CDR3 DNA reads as TGTGCCAGCAGCCAAGTCCCGGGGGGACAGGGAAGGCCCTACGAGCAGTACTTC.

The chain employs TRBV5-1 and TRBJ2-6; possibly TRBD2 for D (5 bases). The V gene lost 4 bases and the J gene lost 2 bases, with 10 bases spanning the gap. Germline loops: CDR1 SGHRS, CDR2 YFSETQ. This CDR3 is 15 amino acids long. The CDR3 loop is CASSGEKAGANVLTF. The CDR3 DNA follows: TGCGCCAGCAGCGGGGAGAAGGCTGGGGCCAACGTCCTGACTTTC.

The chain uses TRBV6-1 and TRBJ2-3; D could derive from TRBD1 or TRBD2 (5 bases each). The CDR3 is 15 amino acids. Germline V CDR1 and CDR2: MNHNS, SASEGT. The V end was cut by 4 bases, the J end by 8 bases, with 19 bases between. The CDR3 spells CASSGLLGQGGTQYF. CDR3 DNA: TGTGCCAGCAGTGGTTTACTTGGACAAGGAGGTACGCAGTATTTT.

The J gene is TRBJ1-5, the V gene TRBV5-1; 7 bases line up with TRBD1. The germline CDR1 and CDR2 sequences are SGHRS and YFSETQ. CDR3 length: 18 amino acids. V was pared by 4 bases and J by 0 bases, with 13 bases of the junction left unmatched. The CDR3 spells CASSPGGGATYSNQPQHF. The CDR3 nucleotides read TGCGCCAGCAGCCCGGGAGGGGGCGCGACCTATAGCAATCAGCCCCAGCATTTT.